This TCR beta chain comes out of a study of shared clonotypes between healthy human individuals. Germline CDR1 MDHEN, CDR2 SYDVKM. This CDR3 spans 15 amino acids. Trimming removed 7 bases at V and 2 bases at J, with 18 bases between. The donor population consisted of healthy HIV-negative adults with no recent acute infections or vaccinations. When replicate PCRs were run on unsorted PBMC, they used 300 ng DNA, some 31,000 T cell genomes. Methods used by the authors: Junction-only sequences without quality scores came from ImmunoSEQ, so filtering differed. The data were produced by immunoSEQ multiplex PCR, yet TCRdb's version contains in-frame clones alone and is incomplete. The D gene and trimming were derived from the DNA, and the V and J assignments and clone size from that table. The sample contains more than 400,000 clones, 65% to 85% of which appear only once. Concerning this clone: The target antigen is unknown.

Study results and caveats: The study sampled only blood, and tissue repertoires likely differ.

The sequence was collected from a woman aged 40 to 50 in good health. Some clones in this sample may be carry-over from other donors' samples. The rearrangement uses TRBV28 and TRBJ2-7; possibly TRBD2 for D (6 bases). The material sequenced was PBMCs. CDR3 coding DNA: TGTGCCAGCACCTCCCCGGGACTCGGAACCTACGAGCAGTACTTC. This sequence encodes CASTSPGLGTYEQYF. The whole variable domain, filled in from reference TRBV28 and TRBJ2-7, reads DVKVTQSSRYLVKRTGEKVFLECVQDMDHENMFWYRQDPGLGLRLIYFSYDVKMKEKGDIPEGYSVSREKKERFSLILESASTNQTSMYLCASTSPGLGTYEQYFGPGTRLTVT.